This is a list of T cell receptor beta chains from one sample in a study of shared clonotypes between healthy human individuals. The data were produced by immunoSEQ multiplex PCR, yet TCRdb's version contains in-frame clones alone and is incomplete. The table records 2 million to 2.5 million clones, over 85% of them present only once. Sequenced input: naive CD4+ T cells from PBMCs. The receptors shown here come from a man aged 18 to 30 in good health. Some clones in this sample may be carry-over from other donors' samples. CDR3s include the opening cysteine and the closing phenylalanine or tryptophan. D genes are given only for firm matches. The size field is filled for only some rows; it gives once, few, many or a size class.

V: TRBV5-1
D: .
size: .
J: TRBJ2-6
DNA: TGCGCCAGCAGCTTGGCAACGAACTCTGGGGCCAACGTCCTGACTTTC
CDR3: CASSLATNSGANVLTF

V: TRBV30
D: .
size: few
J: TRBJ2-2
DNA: TGTGCCTGGACAGGGAACACCGGGGAGCTGTTTTTT
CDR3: CAWTGNTGELFF

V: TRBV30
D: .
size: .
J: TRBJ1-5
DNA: TGTGCCTGGAGTCCCCTTGGGGGAAATCAGCCCCAGCATTTT
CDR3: CAWSPLGGNQPQHF

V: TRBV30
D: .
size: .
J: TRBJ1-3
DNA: TGTGCCTGGTCACAATGGGGAAACACCATATATTTT
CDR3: CAWSQWGNTIYF

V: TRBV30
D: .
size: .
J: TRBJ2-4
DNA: TGTGCCTGGAGTGTACCGCCGCTAACCAAAAACATTCAGTACTTC
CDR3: CAWSVPPLTKNIQYF

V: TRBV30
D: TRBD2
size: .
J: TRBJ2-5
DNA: TGTGCCTGGAGTGAGGGACTAGCGGGACGGGAGACCCAGTACTTC
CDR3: CAWSEGLAGRETQYF

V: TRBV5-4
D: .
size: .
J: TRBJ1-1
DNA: TGTGCCAGCAGCAAGGGGGTCACTGAAGCTTTCTTT
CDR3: CASSKGVTEAFF

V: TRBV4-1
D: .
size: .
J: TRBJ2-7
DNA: TGCGCCAGCAGCCAAGGGTGGGCTAGCCCCTACGAGCAGTACTTC
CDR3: CASSQGWASPYEQYF

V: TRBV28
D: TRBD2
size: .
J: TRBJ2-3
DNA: TGTGCCAGCAGAGCTAGCGGATACACAGATACGCAGTATTTT
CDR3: CASRASGYTDTQYF

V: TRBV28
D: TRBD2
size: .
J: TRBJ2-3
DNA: TGTGCCAGCAGTTTACTCTCCCCATACCTTGCGGGAGGGGGCGCGTGGAAGGGTACAGATACGCAGTATTTT
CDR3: CASSLLSPYLAGGGAWKGTDTQYF

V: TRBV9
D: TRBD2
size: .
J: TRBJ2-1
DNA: TGTGCCAGCACCCCTGGGGGGACTAGGTCCTACAATGAGCAGTTCTTC
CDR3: CASTPGGTRSYNEQFF

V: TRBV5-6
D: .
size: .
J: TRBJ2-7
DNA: TGTGCCAGCAGCCCGAGATCAACACGACGTCACGAGCAGTACTTC
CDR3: CASSPRSTRRHEQYF